This is a list of T cell receptor beta chains from one sample in a study of regulatory T cells in long-lasting Graves disease. A single record per CDR3 protein comes from TCRdb applying MiXCR to the multiplex PCR reads. The sample includes 360,000 or so distinct CDR3 sequences, 23% of them seen just once. The specimen comprised peripheral blood mononuclear cells (PBMCs), sampled when the disease was refractory, from a patient treated with antithyroid drugs. These receptors all stem from a woman in her thirties or forties with Graves disease. CDR3s include the opening cysteine and the closing phenylalanine or tryptophan. Each record gives: CDR3 protein, CDR3 DNA, clone size, D gene, V gene, J gene. D genes are given only for firm matches. Clone size, where shown, is once, few, many, or a class for clones that have expanded.

cdr3_aa: CASRGPSGAGDTQYF
cdr3_nt: TGTGCCAGCCGGGGCCCCTCGGGAGCCGGAGATACGCAGTATTTT
clone_size: few
d_call: NA
v_call: TRBV2
j_call: TRBJ2-3

cdr3_aa: CAWSVRTGGEKLFF
cdr3_nt: TGTGCCTGGAGTGTACGGACAGGGGGTGAAAAACTGTTTTTT
clone_size: many
d_call: TRBD1
v_call: TRBV30
j_call: TRBJ1-4

cdr3_aa: CASSQGNRGVGGNTIYF
cdr3_nt: TGCGCCAGCAGCCAAGGGAACAGGGGGGTGGGAGGAAACACCATATATTTT
clone_size: NA
d_call: TRBD1
v_call: TRBV4-1
j_call: TRBJ1-3

cdr3_aa: CASSLADGQGRQPQHF
cdr3_nt: TGCGCCAGCAGCCTGGCTGATGGACAGGGTCGTCAGCCCCAGCATTTT
clone_size: NA
d_call: TRBD1
v_call: TRBV4-1
j_call: TRBJ1-5

cdr3_aa: CASSPHGGSYLNTEAFF
cdr3_nt: TGTGCCAGCAGTCCCCATGGGGGCAGCTACTTGAACACTGAAGCTTTCTTT
clone_size: few
d_call: NA
v_call: TRBV27
j_call: TRBJ1-1

cdr3_aa: CASSNMPGQSYEQYF
cdr3_nt: TGTGCCAGCAGCAACATGCCGGGACAGAGCTACGAGCAGTACTTC
clone_size: many
d_call: TRBD1
v_call: TRBV6-1
j_call: TRBJ2-7

cdr3_aa: CSASAQEKTQYF
cdr3_nt: TGCAGTGCTAGCGCGCAGGAAAAGACCCAGTACTTC
clone_size: many
d_call: NA
v_call: TRBV20-1
j_call: TRBJ2-5

cdr3_aa: CASRPSGGYNSPLHF
cdr3_nt: TGTGCCAGCAGACCCTCCGGGGGTTATAATTCACCCCTCCACTTT
clone_size: few
d_call: NA
v_call: TRBV5-5
j_call: TRBJ1-6

cdr3_aa: CASSLPRGNNQPQHF
cdr3_nt: TGTGCCAGCAGTTTACCCAGGGGCAACAATCAGCCCCAGCATTTT
clone_size: many
d_call: NA
v_call: TRBV28
j_call: TRBJ1-5

cdr3_aa: CASSPRTSSTDTQYF
cdr3_nt: TGTGCCAGCAGTCCTCGGACTAGCAGCACAGATACGCAGTATTTT
clone_size: few
d_call: TRBD2
v_call: TRBV12-3/TRBV12-4
j_call: TRBJ2-3

cdr3_aa: CASSGGGEAFF
cdr3_nt: TGTGCCAGCAGCGGAGGGGGTGAAGCTTTCTTT
clone_size: many
d_call: NA
v_call: TRBV11-1
j_call: TRBJ1-1

cdr3_aa: CASSKNRASSVGELFF
cdr3_nt: TGTGCCAGTAGTAAAAATCGGGCTAGCTCGGTCGGGGAGCTGTTTTTT
clone_size: NA
d_call: NA
v_call: TRBV19
j_call: TRBJ2-2

cdr3_aa: CSVHYPNSDSPLHF
cdr3_nt: TGCAGTGTCCACTACCCGAACTCAGATTCACCCCTCCACTTT
clone_size: NA
d_call: NA
v_call: TRBV20-1
j_call: TRBJ1-6

cdr3_aa: CASSSLPQREVGEQYF
cdr3_nt: TGCGCCAGCAGCTCCCTGCCGCAGCGGGAGGTAGGCGAGCAGTACTTC
clone_size: NA
d_call: TRBD2
v_call: TRBV5-1
j_call: TRBJ2-7

cdr3_aa: CASSWTTGADTQYF
cdr3_nt: TGTGCCAGCAGCTGGACTACGGGGGCAGATACGCAGTATTTT
clone_size: once
d_call: NA
v_call: TRBV7-9
j_call: TRBJ2-3

cdr3_aa: CASSEALGHTYEQYF
cdr3_nt: TGTGCCAGCAGTGAAGCTTTAGGTCATACCTACGAGCAGTACTTC
clone_size: many
d_call: NA
v_call: TRBV2
j_call: TRBJ2-7

cdr3_aa: CASSLQRARETQYF
cdr3_nt: TGTGCCAGCAGCCTGCAACGGGCTCGGGAGACCCAGTACTTC
clone_size: few
d_call: NA
v_call: TRBV5-4
j_call: TRBJ2-5

cdr3_aa: CASSLAPGESEAFF
cdr3_nt: TGTGCCAGCAGCTTAGCTCCAGGGGAGTCTGAAGCTTTCTTT
clone_size: once
d_call: NA
v_call: TRBV7-2
j_call: TRBJ1-1

cdr3_aa: CASSDSGFNEQFF
cdr3_nt: TGTGCCAGCAGTGATAGTGGATTCAATGAGCAGTTCTTC
clone_size: NA
d_call: NA
v_call: TRBV6-2/TRBV6-3
j_call: TRBJ2-1

cdr3_aa: CASCGTDSSGYTF
cdr3_nt: TGTGCCAGCTGTGGGACAGATTCTTCTGGCTACACCTTC
clone_size: many
d_call: TRBD1
v_call: TRBV2
j_call: TRBJ1-2

cdr3_aa: CASSVGTNTEAFF
cdr3_nt: TGTGCCAGCAGCGTTGGTACGAACACTGAAGCTTTCTTT
clone_size: few
d_call: NA
v_call: TRBV9
j_call: TRBJ1-1

cdr3_aa: CASSFPSGRAGTDTQYF
cdr3_nt: TGTGCCAGCAGTTTCCCTAGCGGGAGGGCCGGGACAGATACGCAGTATTTT
clone_size: NA
d_call: TRBD2
v_call: TRBV12-3/TRBV12-4
j_call: TRBJ2-3

cdr3_aa: CASSLAGPPKNIQYF
cdr3_nt: TGTGCCAGCAGCTTAGCAGGACCTCCCAAAAACATTCAGTACTTC
clone_size: few
d_call: NA
v_call: TRBV7-2
j_call: TRBJ2-4

cdr3_aa: CASSPHQGSSYEQYF
cdr3_nt: TGTGCCAGCTCACCACACCAGGGATCCTCCTACGAGCAGTACTTC
clone_size: NA
d_call: NA
v_call: TRBV18
j_call: TRBJ2-7

cdr3_aa: CASSMGLFSSYEQYF
cdr3_nt: TGTGCCAGTAGTATGGGTCTATTCAGCTCCTACGAGCAGTACTTC
clone_size: few
d_call: NA
v_call: TRBV19
j_call: TRBJ2-7

cdr3_aa: CASSLAADGEAFF
cdr3_nt: TGTGCCAGCAGTTTAGCAGCCGACGGGGAAGCTTTCTTT
clone_size: many
d_call: NA
v_call: TRBV12-3/TRBV12-4
j_call: TRBJ1-1

cdr3_aa: CATSDDRGGETQYF
cdr3_nt: TGTGCCACCAGTGACGACAGGGGTGGAGAGACCCAGTACTTC
clone_size: NA
d_call: TRBD1
v_call: TRBV24-1
j_call: TRBJ2-5

cdr3_aa: CASSWGTSEAFF
cdr3_nt: TGTGCCAGCAGCTGGGGGACATCCGAAGCTTTCTTT
clone_size: few
d_call: NA
v_call: TRBV5-8
j_call: TRBJ1-1

cdr3_aa: CASSPWGRQNTEAFF
cdr3_nt: TGTGCCAGCAGTCCATGGGGACGGCAGAACACTGAAGCTTTCTTT
clone_size: many
d_call: NA
v_call: TRBV28
j_call: TRBJ1-1

cdr3_aa: CASSSPSPVCEQYF
cdr3_nt: TGTGCCAGCAGCTCCCCCTCCCCGGTCTGCGAGCAGTACTTC
clone_size: NA
d_call: NA
v_call: TRBV2
j_call: TRBJ2-7

cdr3_aa: CATHGRLGAGELFF
cdr3_nt: TGTGCCACCCACGGACGCCTGGGCGCCGGGGAGCTGTTTTTT
clone_size: many
d_call: NA
v_call: TRBV28
j_call: TRBJ2-2

cdr3_aa: CAIGDRGRMNTEAFF
cdr3_nt: TGTGCCATCGGAGACAGGGGCCGAATGAACACTGAAGCTTTCTTT
clone_size: NA
d_call: TRBD1
v_call: TRBV10-3
j_call: TRBJ1-1

cdr3_aa: CASRRDSGSGANVLTF
cdr3_nt: TGCGCCAGCAGGAGGGATAGCGGCTCTGGGGCCAACGTCCTGACTTTC
clone_size: many
d_call: NA
v_call: TRBV5-1
j_call: TRBJ2-6

cdr3_aa: CSASVGGGEQYF
cdr3_nt: TGCAGTGCTAGTGTGGGAGGTGGCGAGCAGTACTTC
clone_size: NA
d_call: NA
v_call: TRBV20-1
j_call: TRBJ2-7

cdr3_aa: CAWSLDRARAFF
cdr3_nt: TGTGCCTGGAGTCTCGACAGGGCGAGAGCTTTCTTT
clone_size: few
d_call: TRBD1
v_call: TRBV30
j_call: TRBJ1-1

cdr3_aa: CAWQGLGGYTF
cdr3_nt: TGTGCCTGGCAGGGTTTGGGGGGCTACACCTTC
clone_size: many
d_call: NA
v_call: TRBV30
j_call: TRBJ1-2

cdr3_aa: CASSGNRGQGEKLFF
cdr3_nt: TGTGCCAGCAGTGGGAACAGGGGGCAAGGTGAAAAACTGTTTTTT
clone_size: many
d_call: TRBD1
v_call: TRBV2
j_call: TRBJ1-4

cdr3_aa: CANSPDRVGTEAFF
cdr3_nt: TGTGCCAACAGCCCGGACAGAGTGGGGACTGAAGCTTTCTTT
clone_size: NA
d_call: NA
v_call: TRBV7-2
j_call: TRBJ1-1

cdr3_aa: CASSRGPLETQYF
cdr3_nt: TGCGCCAGCAGTAGAGGGCCTCTGGAGACCCAGTACTTC
clone_size: NA
d_call: NA
v_call: TRBV2
j_call: TRBJ2-5

cdr3_aa: CASCPHSGNNEQYF
cdr3_nt: TGCGCCAGCTGCCCCCATAGCGGGAACAACGAGCAGTACTTC
clone_size: NA
d_call: TRBD2
v_call: TRBV5-1
j_call: TRBJ2-7

cdr3_aa: CSVPGQGINEQFF
cdr3_nt: TGCAGTGTCCCGGGACAGGGAATCAATGAGCAGTTCTTC
clone_size: few
d_call: TRBD1
v_call: TRBV20-1
j_call: TRBJ2-1

cdr3_aa: CASSQKGDPSNQPQHF
cdr3_nt: TGTGCCAGCAGCCAAAAGGGGGATCCTAGCAATCAGCCCCAGCATTTT
clone_size: once
d_call: NA
v_call: TRBV3-1
j_call: TRBJ1-5

cdr3_aa: CASSNPGQSFHGYTF
cdr3_nt: TGTGCCAGCAGTAACCCGGGACAGTCATTTCATGGCTACACCTTC
clone_size: many
d_call: TRBD1
v_call: TRBV28
j_call: TRBJ1-2

cdr3_aa: CASRRTAEAFF
cdr3_nt: TGTGCCAGCAGAAGGACTGCGGAAGCTTTCTTT
clone_size: NA
d_call: NA
v_call: TRBV25-1
j_call: TRBJ1-1

cdr3_aa: CAWKLRPRETQYF
cdr3_nt: TGTGCCTGGAAGTTGAGACCGCGGGAGACCCAGTACTTC
clone_size: many
d_call: NA
v_call: TRBV30
j_call: TRBJ2-5

cdr3_aa: CASSVYRDEKLFF
cdr3_nt: TGTGCCAGCAGCGTCTACAGGGATGAAAAACTGTTTTTT
clone_size: NA
d_call: NA
v_call: TRBV7-9
j_call: TRBJ1-4

cdr3_aa: CASSQEGGETQYF
cdr3_nt: TGTGCCAGCAGCCAAGAAGGGGGAGAGACCCAGTACTTC
clone_size: NA
d_call: NA
v_call: TRBV4-2
j_call: TRBJ2-5

cdr3_aa: CSVARGTSVSYEQYF
cdr3_nt: TGCAGCGTTGCGAGGGGGACTAGCGTCTCCTACGAGCAGTACTTC
clone_size: NA
d_call: TRBD2
v_call: TRBV29-1
j_call: TRBJ2-7

cdr3_aa: CASSLGGSGISYEQYF
cdr3_nt: TGTGCCAGCAGCTTAGGAGGTAGCGGAATTTCCTACGAGCAGTACTTC
clone_size: few
d_call: NA
v_call: TRBV11-2
j_call: TRBJ2-7

cdr3_aa: CASSLATSNQPQHF
cdr3_nt: TGTGCCAGCAGTTTAGCGACTAGCAATCAGCCCCAGCATTTT
clone_size: many
d_call: NA
v_call: TRBV12-3/TRBV12-4
j_call: TRBJ1-5